The subject of this entry is one T cell receptor (beta chain). The data belong to a study of monozygotic twins with inflammatory bowel disease. In eight separate reactions per sample, cDNA was generated. TCRdb reprocessed the 5' RACE reads and stores each CDR3 protein as one record, lacking DNA. This specimen shows about 210,000 distinct CDR3 sequences; the ten leading clones hold 1.6%. The CDR3 runs 13 residues. Germline V gene sequence: CDR1 SGHTA, CDR2 FQGNSA. The chain joins TRBV7-2 to TRBJ1-5; TCRdb selects TRBD1, and the lack of DNA leaves this call unchecked. The clonotype originates from a human donor with ulcerative colitis or Crohn's disease, or a healthy co-twin of an affected twin (not recorded which). Material for sequencing was blood. This CDR3 is CASSYGQSEPQHF.